The clone carrying this T cell receptor (beta chain) occurred once. Its specificity is not known. TCR beta CDR3 regions were amplified from RNA transcripts. TCR CDR3 underwent first-round RT-PCR with the HTBI primer set. TCRdb reprocessed the multiplex PCR reads via MiXCR and lists one record per CDR3 protein. The data show 350,000 or so distinct CDR3 sequences, with roughly a fifth seen just once and around half held by the top ten. This sample stems from a study of T cells in Graves' hyperthyroidism and ophthalmopathy. V shed 5 bases and J shed 8 bases, with 15 bases lying between them. Germline V gene lookup returns CDR1 MNHEY and CDR2 SVGEGT. The CDR3 is 13 amino acids. General study results and limits: Most expanded thyroid clonotypes above 0.001 recurred in blood.

Absent ophthalmopathy progression within 18 months defined stable Graves' hyperthyroidism. V and J are TRBV6-2 or TRBV6-3 and TRBJ1-1; D remains ambiguous. This clonotype originated in a woman in her 50s with Graves' hyperthyroidism. The source material was blood. The CDR3 here is CASSLLGKAEAFF. The CDR3 nucleotides are TGTGCCAGCAGTCTCCTCGGGAAGGCGGAAGCTTTCTTT.